This T cell receptor (beta chain) was obtained from a study of OX40 agonist ivuxolimab in advanced cancers. About the study as a whole: The costimulatory receptor OX40 (CD134) was targeted by ivuxolimab, a fully human IgG2 agonistic monoclonal antibody. Intravenous ivuxolimab was administered to patients every 2 weeks at six dose levels: 0.01, 0.1, 0.3, 1.5, 3 and 10 mg/kg. Of the 50 to 55 patients in dose escalation, 19 had hepatocellular carcinoma, some 15 had melanoma, 9 had renal cell carcinoma and 9 had head and neck cancer. In the dose-escalation cohort, approximately 83% of patients were male, and the mean age was 60 years with a range of about 23 to 79. Prior anti-PD-1, anti-PD-L1 or anti-CTLA-4 therapy was permitted, and less than 45% of dose-escalation patients had received checkpoint inhibitors. Partial responses occurred in three dose-escalation patients, of whom one had hepatocellular carcinoma and two had cutaneous melanoma. The point of sequencing TCRbeta in the periphery was to test whether ivuxolimab changed TCR sequence diversity and drove clonal T-cell expansion. The monotherapy dose-escalation portion (N of about 49 patients) of the phase I ivuxolimab trial is reported in the paper. Findings and caveats that apply to the study as a whole: Which antigens the clonally expanded peripheral T cells were specific for was not determined. After ivuxolimab, expanded clones were on average more numerous among CD8+ T cells than among CD4+ T cells. Partial responders in the 0.1-3.0 mg/kg groups had among the lowest normalized peripheral clonal expansion, especially among CD8+ T cells. At doses of 0.1 to 3.0 mg/kg, clonal expansion of both CD4+ and CD8+ blood T cells was observed from baseline to week 6. Low levels of normalized T-cell clonal expansion were also shown by some nonresponding patients.

Notes on this clone: The antigen it recognizes is unknown. No much larger clone is present one base from it, and per-base qualities are unavailable.

Genomic DNA was extracted from sorted cells for sequencing of the TCRbeta CDR3 region. TCRbeta CDR3 regions were sequenced using the immunoSEQ Assay. TCRdb re-hosts the immuneACCESS table, in-frame sequences only. Its copies lack some clones; in the studies checked, an unresolved V gene accounts for under half of them, and the cause for the rest is not known. The table for this sample lists tens of thousands of clones; roughly 92% of them were counted only once. Of the sample, 0.65% falls within the top ten clones. Taken from the germline V gene, the CDR1 and CDR2 loops are KGHSH and LQKENI. At the junction V is shortened by 8 bases and J by 6 bases, with 20 bases in between. Reading from cysteine to phenylalanine, the CDR3 counts 14 amino acids. Only the CDR3 DNA stays, 42 bases, in frame from base 1. The trial excluded patients who had a history of autoimmune disease or who were on systemic immunosuppression. Peripheral blood for TCR sequencing was collected from all dose cohorts at baseline, on cycle 4 day 1, and on cycle 7 day 1. Samples were obtained from an open-label, multicenter, first-in-human phase I dose-escalation trial of ivuxolimab. Adults with locally advanced or metastatic melanoma, renal cell, hepatocellular, or head and neck squamous cell carcinoma were enrolled in the trial. Before TCR sequencing, CD4+ T cells and CD8+ T cells from peripheral blood were sorted into separate populations.

The material was CD4+ or CD8+ T cells sorted from blood, obtained in a trial of the OX40 agonist ivuxolimab. This TCR was sampled from an adult with an advanced solid tumor such as melanoma, head and neck, liver or kidney cancer. The rearrangement combines TRBV18 with TRBJ2-7; no D gene is confidently identified. CDR3 loop: CASGPSSLRFEQYF. Read as DNA, the sequence is TGTGCCAGCGGACCAAGCTCCCTTAGGTTCGAGCAGTACTTC.